These 22 T cell receptor beta chains were sequenced from one sample in a study of control samples from healthy donors and cancer patients (TCRdb year 2020). The library was built by means of the immunoSEQ multiplex PCR assay. The immuneACCESS repertoire file appears here via TCRdb, limited to in-frame rearrangements. These files lack a portion of the clones; in checked studies, under half of the deficit traces to unresolved V genes, and the cause of the others is not known. This sample comprises approximately 160,000 clones, just over 90% of them detected only once. The leading ten clones occupy 4.1% of the sample. Sequencing used blood. The origin of the receptors is a woman aged 60-75 years in good health.

This rearrangement joins TRBV7-2 to TRBJ1-1; D perhaps matches TRBD1 (6 bases). Germline V gene lookup returns CDR1 SGHTA and CDR2 FQGNSA. The V and J ends lost 3 bases and 4 bases respectively, with 12 bases between them. This CDR3 is 14 amino acids long. The CDR3 loop is CASSFTGLVTEAFF. The CDR3, as DNA: TGTGCCAGCAGCTTCACAGGGTTGGTCACTGAAGCTTTCTTT.

V and J are TRBV7-6 and TRBJ2-1; 11 nucleotides agree with TRBD2. CDR3 length: 15 residues. The J segment lost 6 bases and the V segment lost 2 bases, leaving 3 bases of the junction unmatched. The germline V gene has CDR1 SGHVS and CDR2 FNYEAQ. CDR3 DNA sequence: TGTGCCAGCAGCTTATTAACTAGCGGGGGCAATGAGCAGTTCTTC. This gives the protein CASSLLTSGGNEQFF.

For this clone: One junction end disagrees with the germline gene, perhaps due to a read error. The V and J genes are TRBV2 and TRBJ2-3, with D possibly matching TRBD2 (5 bases). The CDR3 loop spans 14 amino acids. Per germline, CDR1 SNHLY and CDR2 FYNNEI. CDR3: CASREAESTDTQYF. The CDR3 DNA is TGTGCCAGCAGGGAAGCGGAAAGCACAGATACGCAGTATTTT. The full variable domain, with the rest looked up from reference TRBV2 and TRBJ2-3, is EPEVTQTPSHQVTQMGQEVILRCVPISNHLYFYWYRQILGQKVEFLVSFYNNEISEKSEIFDDQFSVERPDGSNFTLKIRSTKLEDSAMYFCASREAESTDTQYFGPGTRLTVL.

The chain carries TRBV2 and TRBJ1-2; tentative D call: TRBD1 (5 bases). The V end was cut by 8 bases, the J end by 4 bases, with 14 bases between. This CDR3 has 13 amino acids. The germline V gene encodes CDR1 SNHLY and CDR2 FYNNEI. The CDR3 region has the DNA TGTGCCAGCGAGGGGAAAGTATTCTATGGCTACACCTTC. This encodes CASEGKVFYGYTF.

The chain uses TRBV4-3 and TRBJ2-2, with no clear D. CDR3 size: 15 residues. The germline gives CDR1 LGHNA, CDR2 YSLEER. V gave up 0 bases and J gave up 3 bases, with 8 bases separating them. CDR3 loop: CASSQDAGYTGELFF. The CDR3 bases are TGCGCCAGCAGCCAAGATGCAGGTTACACCGGGGAGCTGTTTTTT.

This clone has only a few counts. This rearrangement joins TRBV5-4 to TRBJ1-4; no definite D call. Germline V gene sequence: CDR1 SGHNT, CDR2 YYREEE (reference sequence). V dropped 4 bases and J dropped 4 bases, with 17 bases sitting between them. This CDR3 region has 16 residues. The CDR3 spells CASSDTPGGSNEKLFF. The CDR3 DNA reads TGTGCCAGCAGCGATACCCCCGGTGGTAGTAATGAAAAACTGTTTTTT.

The chain links TRBV5-4 to TRBJ1-1, with D unclear. With 0 bases removed from V and 1 base from J, the gap between germline ends came to 4 bases. Germline CDR1 is SGHNT and CDR2 is YYREEE (reference sequence). This CDR3 has 13 amino acids. For the CDR3, the DNA is TGTGCCAGCAGCTTGGACAGGAACACTGAAGCTTTCTTT. Residues: CASSLDRNTEAFF.

The genes are TRBV7-9 and TRBJ1-6; TRBD1 matches at 9 bases. The CDR3 runs 16 residues. Trimming cost V 1 base and J 5 bases; bases outside gene matches: 3. Germline CDR1 SEHNR, CDR2 FQNEAQ (reference sequence). The CDR3 region is CASSLVQGADNSPLHF. CDR3 in DNA: TGTGCCAGCAGCTTAGTACAGGGGGCGGATAATTCACCCCTCCACTTT.

The gene calls are TRBV2 and TRBJ1-2; D might be TRBD1 (6 bases). The CDR3 length is 15 residues. V dropped 1 base and J dropped 6 bases, with 15 bases sitting between them. Germline-derived CDR1 and CDR2 are SNHLY and FYNNEI. The CDR3 nucleotides read TGTGCCAGCAGTGAAGGAGGGGGGCCAGAGAATGGCTACACCTTC. This encodes CASSEGGGPENGYTF. The whole variable domain, remainder taken from reference TRBV2 and TRBJ1-2, is EPEVTQTPSHQVTQMGQEVILRCVPISNHLYFYWYRQILGQKVEFLVSFYNNEISEKSEIFDDQFSVERPDGSNFTLKIRSTKLEDSAMYFCASSEGGGPENGYTFGSGTRLTVV.

This sequence joins TRBV9 and TRBJ2-7; 10 nucleotides align to TRBD1. Trimming at V came to 3 bases and at J to 5 bases, leaving 5 bases not matched to a gene. CDR1 SGDLS and CDR2 YYNGEE come from the germline V gene. The CDR3 extends over 14 amino acids. The CDR3 DNA reads as TGTGCCAGCAGCGCCGACAGGGGGCAAAACGAGCAGTACTTC. It is translated as CASSADRGQNEQYF.

The V and J genes are TRBV11-2 and TRBJ1-2; 10 bases map to TRBD1. V shed 5 bases and J 0 bases; nucleotides not matched to a gene: 9. The CDR3 totals 17 residues. Germline V gene data show CDR1 as SGHAT and CDR2 as FQNNGV. Written as DNA, the CDR3 is TGTGCCAGCAGCACCCGACAGGGGGCCGAAGCTAACTATGGCTACACCTTC. This sequence encodes CASSTRQGAEANYGYTF.

This clone was observed a handful of times. Other DNA sequences in the same sample also yield this CDR3. The V gene is TRBV2, the J gene TRBJ1-1; D possibly corresponds to TRBD1 (6 bases). V dropped 3 bases and J dropped 1 base, with 6 bases sitting between them. Germline values: CDR1 SNHLY, CDR2 FYNNEI. This CDR3 comprises 13 residues. CDR3 sequence reads: CASSDRGNTEAFF. CDR3 DNA: TGTGCCAGCAGTGACAGGGGGAACACTGAAGCTTTCTTT.

The gene calls are TRBV6-5 and TRBJ1-2; D perhaps matches TRBD1 (5 bases). This CDR3 is built from 15 residues. From germline, CDR1 is MNHEY and CDR2 SVGAGI. With 2 bases removed from V and 6 bases from J, the gap between germline ends came to 16 bases. The DNA for the CDR3 is TGTGCCAGCAGTTACAGTCAGGGCCGTGGAGATGGCTACACCTTC. This gives the protein CASSYSQGRGDGYTF.

The chain has TRBV16 and TRBJ1-1; D ambiguous. The V and J ends lost 4 bases and 6 bases respectively, with 12 bases between them. Germline V gives CDR1 KGHSY, CDR2 FQNENV. This CDR3 region has 13 residues. The CDR3 nucleotides are TGTGCCAGCAGCCCAATAATAGATTCTGAAGCTTTCTTT. Translated, it gives CASSPIIDSEAFF.

This clone has a single count. The chain employs TRBV12-3 or TRBV12-4 and TRBJ1-5; TRBD1 might be the D (5 bases). The CDR3 totals 13 residues. Trimming removed 3 bases from V and 7 bases from J, with 10 bases in between. DNA of the CDR3: TGTGCCAGCAGTTTGACAGAAGGACAGCCCCAGCATTTT. Amino acids: CASSLTEGQPQHF.

The CDR3 DNA reads TGTGCCAGCAGCGTATCTGCGTTGAACACTGAAGCTTTCTTT. This sequence encodes CASSVSALNTEAFF. V usage is TRBV9 and J usage is TRBJ1-1, with unresolved D. V shed 1 base and J shed 0 bases, with 7 bases lying between them. Germline V gives CDR1 SGDLS, CDR2 YYNGEE. The CDR3 extends over 14 amino acids.

This clone was picked up a small number of times. This chain uses TRBV6-5 with TRBJ1-2; tentatively, D is TRBD1 (6 bases). The germline V gene has CDR1 MNHEY and CDR2 SVGAGI. The ends were cut back, 4 bases at V and 6 bases at J, with 9 bases in the middle. The CDR3 extends over 12 amino acids. The CDR3 here is CASSSPGDGYTF. Written as DNA, the CDR3 is TGTGCCAGCAGTTCGCCAGGGGATGGCTACACCTTC.

The chain combines TRBV29-1 with TRBJ2-7; 10 nucleotides line up with TRBD1. The germline gives CDR1 SQVTM, CDR2 ANQGSEA. The ends lost 7 bases at V and 3 bases at J; junction bases unmatched: 6. The CDR3 sequence is 13 residues long. CDR3 DNA sequence: TGCAGCGCTACGGGACAGGGGAACTACGAGCAGTACTTC. Protein product: CSATGQGNYEQYF.

The rearrangement links TRBV18 to TRBJ2-2; 7 positions agree with TRBD1. Germline V gives CDR1 KGHSH, CDR2 LQKENI. V was clipped by 3 bases and J by 4 bases; unmatched bases: 5. The CDR3 extends over 15 amino acids. CDR3 region: CASSPDRVATGELFF. The CDR3 nucleotides read TGTGCCAGCTCACCCGACAGGGTCGCCACCGGGGAGCTGTTTTTT.

The V gene is TRBV6-2 or TRBV6-3, the J gene TRBJ1-2; 7 nucleotides align to TRBD1. Looked up from germline, CDR1 is MNHEY and CDR2 is SVGEGT. The CDR3 covers 15 residues. V lost 6 bases and J lost 8; bases outside the gene matches: 15. CDR3 residues: CASSLLGGRGRGYTF. In nucleotides, the CDR3 is TGTGCCAGCAGCCTCTTAGGGGGCCGGGGTCGAGGCTACACCTTC.

This clone appeared once. V usage is TRBV5-1 and J usage is TRBJ1-1; D gene ambiguous. Germline CDR1 SGHRS, CDR2 YFSETQ. V was pared by 3 bases and J by 0 bases, with 15 bases between. The CDR3 loop spans 16 amino acids. CDR3 in DNA: TGCGCCAGCAGCTCGGGTATTTCCGGGCTGAACACTGAAGCTTTCTTT. It is translated as CASSSGISGLNTEAFF.

J is TRBJ2-3 and V is TRBV7-2; 8 positions agree with TRBD2. The CDR3 is 15 residues long. J was trimmed by 3 bases and V by 4 bases; bases with no gene match: 6. Germline V gene data show CDR1 as SGHTA and CDR2 as FQGNSA. The CDR3 region has the DNA TGTGCCAGCAGCTGGAGCGGGGGTCAAACAGATACGCAGTATTTT. Its translation is CASSWSGGQTDTQYF.